Listed below are T cell receptor beta chains from one sample, sequenced in a study of circulating CD8 cells and anti-PD-1 response in melanoma. TCRdb ran MiXCR on the reads and lists one entry per CDR3 protein. This sample has some 420 distinct CDR3 sequences, with 6% to 8.5% found just once. Sequenced material: CD8+ T cells from PBMCs, taken at baseline or after one month of anti-PD-1 therapy (not recorded which). The source of these receptors is a human donor with melanoma. CDR3s include the opening cysteine and the closing phenylalanine or tryptophan. The D gene is left open where the match is weak. Clone size, where shown, is once, few, many, or a class for clones that have expanded.

D: TRBD1
J: TRBJ2-7
size: medium-sized
V: TRBV2
DNA: TGTGCCAGCAGCCCAACAGGGGCCTACGAGCAGTACTTC
CDR3: CASSPTGAYEQYF

D: TRBD2
J: TRBJ2-1
size: large
V: TRBV7-2
DNA: TGTGCCAGCAGCTTAGAACTAGCGGAGGACAATGAGCAGTTCTTC
CDR3: CASSLELAEDNEQFF

D: TRBD1
J: TRBJ2-2
size: medium-sized
V: TRBV5-4
DNA: TGTGCCAGCAAGTCAGGGGGTAACGGGGAGCTGTTTTTT
CDR3: CASKSGGNGELFF

D: TRBD2
J: TRBJ2-7
size: large
V: TRBV28
DNA: TGTGCCAGCAGTGCCACGGCGGGGGGAGAGATCGTAGACGAGCAGTACTTC
CDR3: CASSATAGGEIVDEQYF

D: TRBD2
J: TRBJ2-1
size: large
V: TRBV19
DNA: TGTGCCGCCGCACTAGCGGGGGCCGCTAATGAGCAGTTCTTC
CDR3: CAAALAGAANEQFF

D: TRBD2
J: TRBJ2-1
size: medium-sized
V: TRBV12-5
DNA: TGTGCTAGTGGGCCAGAGGGACTAGCGCGGTACAATGAGCAGTCCTTC
CDR3: CASGPEGLARYNEQSF

D: -
J: TRBJ2-3
size: -
V: TRBV15
DNA: TGTGCCACCAGCAGAGGGGAGAGGACGCAGTATTTT
CDR3: CATSRGERTQYF

D: -
J: TRBJ2-1
size: few
V: TRBV19
DNA: TGTGCCAGTAGTATCCATAGCGGACCTCTCAGTGAGCAGTTCTTC
CDR3: CASSIHSGPLSEQFF

D: -
J: TRBJ2-2
size: -
V: TRBV7-2
DNA: TGTGCCAGCAGCTTGCCCCTTTCTGGTAATAGGAACACCAGGGAGCTGTTTTTT
CDR3: CASSLPLSGNRNTRELFF

D: -
J: TRBJ1-5
size: -
V: TRBV9
DNA: TGTGCCAGCAGCGGGGGGGTTACGAGCCAGCCCCAGCATTTT
CDR3: CASSGGVTSQPQHF

D: TRBD2
J: TRBJ2-7
size: large
V: TRBV20-1
DNA: TGCAGTGCTAGGACTAGCGGGGGCCCCTACGAGCAGTACTTC
CDR3: CSARTSGGPYEQYF

D: -
J: TRBJ2-7
size: medium-sized
V: TRBV9
DNA: TGTGCCAGCAGCGTAGGCCCAGGGGCCACCTACGAGCAGTACTTC
CDR3: CASSVGPGATYEQYF

D: -
J: TRBJ2-5
size: few
V: TRBV28
DNA: TGTGCCAGCAGCGGGTGGGAGGAGACCCAGTACTTC
CDR3: CASSGWEETQYF

D: -
J: TRBJ1-1
size: large
V: TRBV4-1
DNA: TGCGCCAGCAGCCAAGTTAACCTGAACACTGAAGCTTTCTTT
CDR3: CASSQVNLNTEAFF

D: TRBD1
J: TRBJ2-7
size: large
V: TRBV2
DNA: TGTGCCAGCAGTGACGGGACAGGGAGTACCTACGAGCAGTACTTC
CDR3: CASSDGTGSTYEQYF

D: -
J: TRBJ1-2
size: few
V: TRBV19
DNA: TGTGCCAGTAGTCCTGGCTCTTTTGGCTACACCTTC
CDR3: CASSPGSFGYTF

D: TRBD2
J: TRBJ2-7
size: medium-sized
V: TRBV2
DNA: TGTGCCAATACGCGGCGGGAGGGTGTGGAGCAGTACTTC
CDR3: CANTRREGVEQYF

D: -
J: TRBJ1-6
size: large
V: TRBV27
DNA: TGTGCCAGCAGTTTCGGGCCGGCAACTGTAGGCCACTTT
CDR3: CASSFGPATVGHF

D: TRBD1
J: TRBJ2-3
size: -
V: TRBV5-5
DNA: TGTGCCAGCAGCCAGGACAGGGCGGATACGCAGTATTTT
CDR3: CASSQDRADTQYF

D: TRBD1
J: TRBJ1-5
size: large
V: TRBV5-5
DNA: TGTGCCAGCAGCTTGGATCTCGGGACAGGCGGTCAGCCCCAGCATTTT
CDR3: CASSLDLGTGGQPQHF

D: TRBD1
J: TRBJ2-1
size: -
V: TRBV7-9
DNA: TGTGCCAGCAGCCAGGGACAGGGGGCTTTGAATGAGCAGTTCTTC
CDR3: CASSQGQGALNEQFF

D: -
J: TRBJ2-3
size: large
V: TRBV7-9
DNA: TGTGCCAGCAGCGGGGGGGCTAGCACAGATACGCAGTATTTT
CDR3: CASSGGASTDTQYF

D: TRBD2
J: TRBJ2-1
size: medium-sized
V: TRBV27
DNA: TGTGCCAGCAGTCGGCGGGGGGTGGTGGACAATGAGCAGTTCTTC
CDR3: CASSRRGVVDNEQFF